This T cell receptor (beta chain) was identified during a study of T cell repertoires in cytomegalovirus infection. The study's findings and limits: HLA-C-restricted CMV clonotypes gave the most frequent clonotype in two of eight donors.

This clonotype was found many times. The target antigen is unknown. TCRdb used MiXCR to reprocess the reads, holding one entry per CDR3 protein. The data contain hundreds of thousands of distinct CDR3 sequences, around 24% of them singletons. The sequenced sample consisted of CD8+ T cells from PBMCs. The receptor was derived from a human donor in good health (CMV status not recorded). Some clones in this sample may be carry-over from other donors' samples.

The CDR3 region is CASSRDRNTEAFF. CDR3 sequence (DNA): TGTGCCAGCAGCCGCGACAGAAACACTGAAGCTTTCTTT. The V call is TRBV7-6, the J call TRBJ1-1, with D tentatively TRBD1 (5 bases). Trimming shortened V by 5 bases and J by 2 bases, and 9 bases separated the two germline ends. This CDR3 contains 13 residues. Germline V gene lookup returns CDR1 SGHVS and CDR2 FNYEAQ.